This T cell receptor beta chain was retrieved from a study of cytotoxic CD8 clonotypes in ibrutinib-treated CLL. The study, taken as a whole, reports: Clonotypes that were public were uncommon, and they contracted or stayed stable on treatment.

Germline lookup yields CDR1 GTSNPN and CDR2 SVGIG (reference sequence). The CDR3 contains 12 residues. Trimming cost V 7 bases and J 9 bases, with 13 bases left between them. TCRdb keeps only in-frame clones here, not all; method: immunoSEQ multiplex PCR. The sample carries under 200,000 clones, roughly four fifths recorded once. Turning to this clone: The antigen is not known.

Sequencing was performed on PBMCs, taken after 12 months of ibrutinib treatment. This receptor was identified in a human donor with chronic lymphocytic leukemia. The rearrangement joins TRBV30 to TRBJ1-6; D might be TRBD1 (6 bases). The chain's CDR3 is CAFSGGGSPLHF. CDR3 nucleotides: TGTGCCTTCAGTGGGGGCGGTTCACCCCTCCACTTT.